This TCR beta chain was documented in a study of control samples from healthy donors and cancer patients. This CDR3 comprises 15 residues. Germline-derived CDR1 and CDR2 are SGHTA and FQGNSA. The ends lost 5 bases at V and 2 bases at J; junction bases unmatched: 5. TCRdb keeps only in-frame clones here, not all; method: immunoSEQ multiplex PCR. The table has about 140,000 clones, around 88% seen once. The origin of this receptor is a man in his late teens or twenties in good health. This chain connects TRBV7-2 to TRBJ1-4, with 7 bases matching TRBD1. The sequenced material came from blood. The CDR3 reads CASSGTTGTNEKLFF. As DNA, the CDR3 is TGTGCCAGCAGCGGTACGACAGGGACTAATGAAAAACTGTTTTTT.